This TCR beta chain emerged from a study of patients and donors after allogeneic stem cell transplantation. Germline V gene data show CDR1 as ENHRY and CDR2 as SYGVKD. Trimming pared 0 bases from V and 5 bases from J, leaving 14 bases between. There are 16 residues in the CDR3. TCRdb re-analysed the RT-PCR reads in MiXCR, keeping a single row per CDR3 protein. This sample has more than 850,000 distinct CDR3 sequences, with about 20% found just once. This sequence joins TRBV10-3 and TRBJ2-1; D unclear. This TCR came from a human donor who was either an allogeneic HSCT recipient or a stem cell or donor lymphocyte infusion donor (not recorded which). It is not recorded whose cells these are; they may come from a transplant donor. Material: blood, either unsorted or a sorted T cell fraction (not recorded which). The CDR3 loop reads CAISESKVGVDNEQFF. CDR3 coding DNA: TGTGCCATCAGTGAGTCGAAGGTAGGAGTGGACAATGAGCAGTTCTTC.